This T cell receptor (beta chain) was sequenced for a study of T cells in Graves' hyperthyroidism and ophthalmopathy. This clonotype was seen more than once but under ten times. Germline values: CDR1 MDHEN, CDR2 SYDVKM. After removal of 6 bases from V and 5 bases from J, the junction contained 13 bases not matched to a gene. This CDR3 comprises 16 residues. Amplification of TCR beta CDR3 regions used RNA as the template. Primed by the HTBI set, a first-round RT-PCR was run on the TCR CDR3. MiXCR, run by TCRdb on the multiplex PCR reads, gives a single entry per CDR3 protein. This sample yields some 370,000 distinct CDR3 sequences, of which approximately 18% are seen a single time; roughly a third belongs to the top ten. Each 10 ml fresh peripheral blood draw supplied the PBMCs.

The chain uses TRBV28 and TRBJ2-1; 7 bases match TRBD1. Sequenced input: blood. The origin of this receptor is a woman under 40 with Graves' hyperthyroidism that later progressed to Graves' ophthalmopathy. The CDR3 loop reads CASSPTTGVKHNEQFF. Here the CDR3 DNA reads TGTGCCAGCAGCCCTACAACAGGGGTAAAACACAATGAGCAGTTCTTC.